A selection of T cell receptor beta chains follows, all from one sample in a study of early T cells in non-severe SARS-CoV-2 infection. TCRdb fed the 5' RACE reads into MiXCR, producing one record per CDR3 protein. The sample comprises 30,000 to 40,000 distinct CDR3 sequences, 4.5% to 6% of which are singletons, and roughly 22% rests with the top ten. Sample: whole blood. The receptors derive from an adult who was a healthcare worker with PCR-confirmed SARS-CoV-2 infection or an uninfected control (not recorded which). Both conserved end residues are part of each CDR3. Each record gives: clone size, J gene, V gene, D gene, CDR3 protein, CDR3 DNA. D genes are given only for firm matches. Clone size is given for some rows only: seen once, a few or many times, or a class if the clone is expanded.

many	TRBJ2-1	TRBV20-1	TRBD1	CSASWTGVYYNEQFF	TGCAGTGCGTCCTGGACAGGGGTTTACTACAATGAGCAGTTCTTC
few	TRBJ2-1	TRBV19	-	CASKGRVYEQFF	TGTGCCAGTAAGGGCAGGGTCTATGAGCAGTTCTTC
many	TRBJ2-7	TRBV28	-	CASRDGYYEQYF	TGTGCCAGCAGGGACGGATATTACGAGCAGTACTTC
many	TRBJ2-1	TRBV7-3	-	CASSFSGRRDEQFF	TGTGCCAGCAGCTTTAGTGGGAGAAGAGATGAGCAGTTCTTC
many	TRBJ1-2	TRBV2	-	CASSEGATVYGYTF	TGTGCCAGCAGTGAGGGGGCCACTGTTTATGGCTACACCTTC
many	TRBJ1-1	TRBV3-1	TRBD1	CASSQDPGQGYTEAFF	TGTGCCAGCAGCCAAGATCCGGGACAGGGGTACACTGAAGCTTTCTTT
many	TRBJ2-7	TRBV10-1	-	CASSAGYEQYF	TGCGCCAGCAGTGCTGGCTACGAGCAGTACTTC
many	TRBJ2-3	TRBV20-1	TRBD2	CSARASGRAFSDTQYF	TGCAGTGCAAGGGCCAGCGGGAGGGCCTTTTCAGATACGCAGTATTTT
-	TRBJ2-3	TRBV7-2	TRBD2	CASSPGMTSGHTDTQYF	TGTGCCAGCAGCCCCGGAATGACTAGCGGTCACACAGATACGCAGTATTTT
few	TRBJ1-6	TRBV20-1	-	CSASTAGNYNSPLHF	TGCAGTGCTTCGACAGCCGGGAACTATAATTCACCCCTCCACTTT
many	TRBJ2-1	TRBV5-1	TRBD2	CASTPAPLAGAYNEQFF	TGCGCCAGCACCCCGGCCCCTCTAGCGGGAGCCTACAATGAGCAGTTCTTC
many	TRBJ2-3	TRBV5-1	-	CASSFRASTDTQYF	TGCGCCAGCAGCTTCCGCGCTAGCACAGATACGCAGTATTTT
many	TRBJ1-6	TRBV7-8	-	CASSPGRNSPLHF	TGTGCCAGCAGCCCAGGTCGTAATTCACCCCTCCACTTT
many	TRBJ2-4	TRBV21-1	-	CASTPDPADAKNIQYF	TGTGCCAGCACCCCTGACCCGGCGGACGCCAAAAACATTCAGTACTTC
-	TRBJ2-1	TRBV10-1	-	CASSPLTGKIGQFF	TGCGCCAGCAGTCCCCTGACAGGCAAAATTGGGCAGTTCTTC
few	TRBJ2-2	TRBV12-3/TRBV12-4	-	CASSLAGAANTGELFF	TGTGCCAGCAGTTTAGCGGGAGCCGCGAACACCGGGGAGCTGTTTTTT
many	TRBJ1-5	TRBV19	-	CASSIEGGNQPQHF	TGTGCCAGTAGTATAGAGGGTGGCAATCAGCCCCAGCATTTT
few	TRBJ2-1	TRBV5-4	-	CASESRGSYNEQFF	TGTGCCAGCGAGTCCCGGGGCTCCTACAATGAGCAGTTCTTC
many	TRBJ1-5	TRBV10-1	-	CASPDRRGNQPQHF	TGCGCCAGCCCCGATCGCAGGGGTAATCAGCCCCAGCATTTT
many	TRBJ1-6	TRBV20-1	-	CSAWGGSYNSPLHF	TGCAGTGCGTGGGGTGGCTCCTATAATTCACCCCTCCACTTT
-	TRBJ2-5	TRBV10-3	TRBD1	CATRTGRLGSETQYF	TGTGCCACTCGGACAGGGAGGCTGGGGTCAGAGACCCAGTACTTC
many	TRBJ1-3	TRBV30	-	CAWGSNSGNTIYF	TGTGCCTGGGGGTCGAACTCTGGAAACACCATATATTTT
few	TRBJ1-1	TRBV30	-	CAWSVWETEAFF	TGTGCCTGGAGTGTATGGGAAACTGAAGCTTTCTTT
many	TRBJ2-7	TRBV28	-	CASSPRPLSTYEQYF	TGTGCCAGCAGCCCCCGCCCCCTATCAACCTACGAGCAGTACTTC
-	TRBJ2-3	TRBV2	-	CASKLFGGTTDTQYF	TGTGCCAGCAAGCTGTTTGGGGGGACCACAGATACGCAGTATTTT
-	TRBJ2-5	TRBV7-9	-	CASSPNSGETQYF	TGTGCCAGCAGCCCCAATTCGGGGGAGACCCAGTACTTC
many	TRBJ2-1	TRBV6-6	TRBD2	CASTTSGGGGNEQFF	TGTGCCAGCACCACCAGCGGGGGCGGGGGGAATGAGCAGTTCTTC
few	TRBJ2-7	TRBV5-1	-	CASSSPRAGEQYF	TGCGCCAGCAGCTCACCCAGGGCAGGCGAGCAGTACTTC
medium-sized	TRBJ2-3	TRBV7-9	-	CASSLLGAEGTQYF	TGTGCCAGCAGCCTACTCGGTGCGGAGGGTACGCAGTATTTT
-	TRBJ2-7	TRBV7-9	TRBD1	CASSPKTGPYEQYF	TGTGCCAGCAGCCCTAAGACAGGGCCCTACGAGCAGTACTTC
many	TRBJ2-1	TRBV19	-	CASSMGGGSSYYNEQFF	TGTGCCAGTAGTATGGGAGGGGGCTCTAGCTACTACAATGAGCAGTTCTTC
many	TRBJ1-5	TRBV20-1	-	CSAREGTGNSNQPQHF	TGCAGTGCTAGAGAAGGCACAGGCAATAGCAATCAGCCCCAGCATTTT
-	TRBJ1-1	TRBV5-5	-	CASSFLSGNTEAFF	TGTGCCAGCAGCTTTTTGAGCGGAAACACTGAAGCTTTCTTT
-	TRBJ2-7	TRBV28	TRBD2	CASSLAGGPLVEQYF	TGTGCCAGCAGTTTAGCGGGAGGGCCCTTAGTGGAGCAGTACTTC
many	TRBJ1-2	TRBV10-3	-	CAISESTRLVDYGYTF	TGTGCCATCAGTGAGTCGACCCGCCTCGTCGACTATGGCTACACCTTC
many	TRBJ1-2	TRBV20-1	TRBD1	CSASKTGYGYTF	TGCAGTGCTAGTAAGACAGGGTATGGCTACACCTTC
few	TRBJ2-5	TRBV20-1	TRBD2	CSARDLRAGAQYF	TGCAGTGCTAGAGATCTCAGGGCGGGGGCCCAGTACTTC
many	TRBJ2-1	TRBV3-1	-	CASSHLYNEQFF	TGTGCCAGCAGCCACCTGTACAATGAGCAGTTCTTC
many	TRBJ2-6	TRBV5-6	-	CASSLTVTGANVLTF	TGTGCCAGCAGCTTAACAGTTACTGGGGCCAACGTCCTGACTTTC
many	TRBJ2-1	TRBV9	TRBD1	CASSPIEQGAGFF	TGTGCCAGCAGCCCTATTGAACAGGGGGCTGGGTTCTTC
many	TRBJ2-3	TRBV9	-	CASSVDGGNTQYF	TGTGCCAGCAGCGTAGACGGGGGCAATACGCAGTATTTT
many	TRBJ2-7	TRBV6-1	-	CASSGVVGYEQYF	TGTGCCAGCAGTGGGGTAGTGGGGTACGAGCAGTACTTC
-	TRBJ1-1	TRBV7-2	-	CASISRGRTEAFF	TGTGCCAGCATCTCAAGGGGTCGCACTGAAGCTTTCTTT
-	TRBJ2-1	TRBV24-1	TRBD1	CATSESGQVSYNEQFF	TGTGCCACCAGTGAGTCTGGACAGGTTTCCTACAATGAGCAGTTCTTC
many	TRBJ1-6	TRBV20-1	TRBD1	CSARTPGQGETGNSPLHF	TGCAGTGCTAGAACCCCGGGACAGGGGGAAACGGGTAATTCACCCCTCCACTTT
many	TRBJ1-5	TRBV30	TRBD1	CAWSVRGQGFQPQHF	TGTGCCTGGAGTGTACGGGGACAGGGGTTTCAGCCCCAGCATTTT